This TCR beta chain stems from a study of shared clonotypes between healthy human individuals. The assay was immunoSEQ multiplex PCR, and TCRdb's table has in-frame clones only and misses some. The sample carries approximately 1.5 million clones, about 98.5% recorded once. As concerns this clone: Its antigen remains unknown.

CDR3 length: 16 residues. In germline, CDR1 is SSHAT, CDR2 FNYEAQ (reference sequence). J lost 1 base, V lost 0 bases, and 3 bases had no gene match. Study-wide points: Clonotypes which were not shared had lower generation probabilities than clonotypes that all four donors shared.

The origin of this receptor is a man aged 25 to 40 in good health. The sequencing input was naive CD4+ T cells sorted from blood. Specified subset: CD45RA+ positively selected. The J gene is TRBJ2-5, the V gene TRBV7-7; 9 bases fit TRBD2. In nucleotides, the CDR3 is TGTGCCAGCAGCTTAGCCGGACTAGCGAGCCAAGAGACCCAGTACTTC. This translates into CASSLAGLASQETQYF.